Listed below are T cell receptor beta chains from one sample, sequenced in a study of T cells in Graves' hyperthyroidism and ophthalmopathy. Using its own MiXCR run on the multiplex PCR reads, TCRdb lists one record per CDR3 protein. Of roughly 560,000 distinct CDR3 sequences listed, 14% to 15% were seen once; the top ten hold 4% to 5.5%. The material sequenced was blood. The receptors stem from a woman between 40 and 55 years old with Graves' ophthalmopathy. Both conserved end residues are part of each CDR3. Fields, in order: V gene, D gene, CDR3 length, clone size, J gene, CDR3 DNA, CDR3 protein. The D gene is left open where the match is weak. Not every row has a clone size; where given, it reads once, few, many or a size class.

TRBV6-1	-	13	many	TRBJ1-2	TGTGCCAGCAGCAGTGGTCGACGGGGCGGCTACACCTTC	CASSSGRRGGYTF
TRBV12-3/TRBV12-4	-	13	many	TRBJ2-2	TGTGCCAGCAGTTTTGGTTCCGGCGGGGAGCTGTTTTTT	CASSFGSGGELFF
TRBV6-1	-	13	-	TRBJ1-1	TGTGCCAGCATAGGGGGTTTGGGGACTGAAGCTTTCTTT	CASIGGLGTEAFF
TRBV3-1	-	13	many	TRBJ2-7	TGTGCCAGCAGCCAAGATGTTGACGGTTGGCAGTACTTC	CASSQDVDGWQYF
TRBV19	-	14	-	TRBJ1-5	TGTGCCAGTAGTATAAGAAGGGATGGACAGCCCCAGCATTTT	CASSIRRDGQPQHF
TRBV12-3/TRBV12-4	TRBD2	15	few	TRBJ2-7	TGTGCCAGCAGATCCGGACTAGCGGGTTCCTGCGAGCAGTACTTC	CASRSGLAGSCEQYF
TRBV5-1	-	13	many	TRBJ1-2	TGCGCCAGCAGTCCCGACAGCGTCTATGGCTACACCTTC	CASSPDSVYGYTF
TRBV7-3	-	15	many	TRBJ1-2	TGTGCCAGCAGCTTAATAATAGGAACTAACTATGGCTACACCTTC	CASSLIIGTNYGYTF
TRBV13	TRBD2	17	few	TRBJ2-7	TGTGCCAGCAGCTTAGGTGCAAGCGGGAGTCTCTCCTACGAGCAGTACTTC	CASSLGASGSLSYEQYF
TRBV6-4	TRBD1	20	few	TRBJ1-5	TGTGCCAGCAGTCCCCGGCACAGGGGTAGTGTTCTGGACAGCAATCAGCCCCAGCATTTT	CASSPRHRGSVLDSNQPQHF
TRBV5-1	-	14	many	TRBJ2-2	TGCGCCAGCAATGGGGGACTCGTGACCGGGGAGCTGTTTTTT	CASNGGLVTGELFF
TRBV12-3/TRBV12-4	-	13	many	TRBJ1-1	TGTGCCAGCAGTTTAACGGGGCTCACTGAAGCTTTCTTT	CASSLTGLTEAFF
TRBV6-1	-	15	many	TRBJ1-5	TGTGCCAGCAGTGTAGAGCGTCCCGGCAATCAGCCCCAGCATTTT	CASSVERPGNQPQHF
TRBV7-3	-	12	many	TRBJ2-6	TGTGCCAGCAGCTTCGGGGCCAACGTCCTGACTTTC	CASSFGANVLTF
TRBV10-3	TRBD1	14	many	TRBJ1-2	TGTGCCATCACCATGGACAGGGAGGCCTATGGCTACACCTTC	CAITMDREAYGYTF
TRBV11-2	TRBD1	17	-	TRBJ1-3	TGTGCCAGCAGCTTCCCCGGGACAGTAGGAGGTGGAAACACCATATATTTT	CASSFPGTVGGGNTIYF
TRBV11-2	TRBD1	15	many	TRBJ2-5	TGTGCCAGCAGCAGCCGGGACAGGGGTTCAGAGTCCCAGTACTTC	CASSSRDRGSESQYF
TRBV2	-	15	-	TRBJ1-1	TGTGCCAGCAGCGATACCTACAGGGAATCTACTGAAGCTTTCTTT	CASSDTYRESTEAFF
TRBV20-1	-	15	many	TRBJ2-7	TGCAGTGCTAGTCCCGGGACATTGAACTCCTACGAGCAGTACTTC	CSASPGTLNSYEQYF
TRBV7-2	-	13	once	TRBJ1-2	TGTGCCAGCAGCTTAGTCTCGAGGGATGGCTACACCTTC	CASSLVSRDGYTF
TRBV27	-	14	many	TRBJ2-5	TGTGCCAGCAGTTCATCAGGACTCCCCGAGACCCAGTACTTC	CASSSSGLPETQYF
TRBV30	-	14	-	TRBJ1-5	TGTGCCTGGAGTGTACTGGCAGGCGATCAGCCCCAGCATTTT	CAWSVLAGDQPQHF
TRBV11-2	TRBD1	17	few	TRBJ2-6	TGTGCCAGCAGCTACTGGGACAGTAGGCCTGGGGCCAACGTCCTGACTTTC	CASSYWDSRPGANVLTF
TRBV11-2	-	14	-	TRBJ2-1	TGTGCCAGCAGCTTAGAGAGCTCCTACAATGAGCAGTTCTTC	CASSLESSYNEQFF
TRBV28	TRBD1	16	few	TRBJ2-7	TGTGCCAGCAGCCTGACAGGGGGTGCCGGCTCCTACGAGCAGTACTTC	CASSLTGGAGSYEQYF
TRBV11-2	-	14	many	TRBJ1-2	TGTGCCAGCAGCAACTCGGGACTGATCTATGGCTACACCTTC	CASSNSGLIYGYTF
TRBV6-1	-	12	many	TRBJ1-1	TGTGCCAGCAGTCTGACAGCACCCGAAGCTTTCTTT	CASSLTAPEAFF
TRBV10-2	TRBD2	14	many	TRBJ2-7	TGCGCCAGCAGTTTTAAGCGGGAGCTGCGCGAGCAGTACTTC	CASSFKRELREQYF
TRBV20-1	TRBD2	16	-	TRBJ2-7	TGCAGTGCTAGCCCTCCCGGGGGGAGGGCCTCCTACGAGCAGTACTTC	CSASPPGGRASYEQYF
TRBV12-3/TRBV12-4	-	11	many	TRBJ2-4	TGTGCCAGCAGTTTCGCTGCGTATAAGTACTTC	CASSFAAYKYF
TRBV11-2	TRBD2	18	many	TRBJ2-2	TGTGCCAGCAGCTCTCACAGACTAGCGGGAGGGCGGACCGGGGAGCTGTTTTTT	CASSSHRLAGGRTGELFF
TRBV27	-	13	many	TRBJ2-7	TGTGCCAGCAGCCCTTTTGGGGCCTACGAGCAGTACTTC	CASSPFGAYEQYF
TRBV7-2	-	13	-	TRBJ2-5	TGTGCCAGCAGCTTAGAGGGACAACAGACCCAGTACTTC	CASSLEGQQTQYF
TRBV7-2	TRBD1	16	-	TRBJ2-4	TGTGCCAGCAGCCAAGGGGGGACAGGGGGCCAAAACATTCAGTACTTC	CASSQGGTGGQNIQYF
TRBV4-3	TRBD1	15	few	TRBJ2-7	TGCGCCAGCAGCCAGTCGACAGGGAGAGTCTACGAGCAGTACTTC	CASSQSTGRVYEQYF
TRBV9	TRBD1	14	-	TRBJ2-5	TGTGCCAGCAGCGTAGGGGGACAGGAGGAGACCCAGTACTTC	CASSVGGQEETQYF
TRBV27	TRBD2	17	many	TRBJ2-5	TGTGCCAGCAGTTTAGCAGGGGCGGGCGCGGGAGGGGAGACCCAGTACTTC	CASSLAGAGAGGETQYF
TRBV6-5	-	13	many	TRBJ1-3	TGTGCCAGCACCCCTGAGTCAAGGGACACCATATATTTT	CASTPESRDTIYF
TRBV25-1	TRBD1	13	few	TRBJ1-1	TGTGCCAGCAGTCCCACCGGGACAGGGGGCTCATTCTTT	CASSPTGTGGSFF
TRBV12-3/TRBV12-4	TRBD1	13	many	TRBJ1-2	TGTGCCAGCAGCCCGGACAGGGGCAATGGCTACACCTTC	CASSPDRGNGYTF
TRBV2	-	13	-	TRBJ2-7	TGTGCCAGCAGTGAAGTAGAGGGCTACGAGCAGTACTTC	CASSEVEGYEQYF
TRBV20-1	-	13	many	TRBJ1-5	TGCAGTGCTAGGGAGAGCGGCAATCAGCCCCAGCATTTT	CSARESGNQPQHF
TRBV6-2/TRBV6-3	TRBD1	14	many	TRBJ2-2	TGTGCCAGTTCCGCGAGGACAGGGGAAGGGGAGCTGTTTTTT	CASSARTGEGELFF
TRBV6-1	-	14	few	TRBJ2-2	TGTGCCACGAACCCACGGTCGAACACCGGGGAGCTGTTTTTT	CATNPRSNTGELFF
TRBV12-3/TRBV12-4	TRBD2	14	-	TRBJ2-7	TGTGCCAGCAGTCGAGCGGGATCAAAGAGCGAGCAGTACTTC	CASSRAGSKSEQYF
TRBV12-3/TRBV12-4	-	14	-	TRBJ2-5	TGTGCCAGCAGTTTAACGGCCCACCAAGAGACCCAGTACTTC	CASSLTAHQETQYF
TRBV19	-	13	many	TRBJ2-5	TGTGCCAGTAGTATAGGGGCGACGGGGACCCAGTACTTC	CASSIGATGTQYF